The clone carrying this T cell receptor beta chain has a single count. What it binds is unknown. Germline CDR1 SQVTM, CDR2 ANQGSEA. The CDR3 has 14 amino acids. The V end lost 6 bases, the J end lost 1 base, and 15 bases lay between the germline ends. The data stem from a study of T cell responses to AZD1222 COVID-19 vaccine. Findings of the study overall: Females made up more of the donors, who were largely white British, and clonal diversity may have come out too low. Researchers took repertoire samples only after the peak T cell response had come. The reported proportion of spike-specific TCRs targeting unmutated variant regions was nearly half.

Measured with immunoSEQ multiplex PCR; TCRdb has only the in-frame clones, and not every one. Altogether under 200,000 clones are present, roughly 94% being singletons, with the ten largest covering 4% to 5.5%. The sample was peripheral blood, taken on day 0 of MenACWY control vaccination. This sequence joins TRBV29-1 and TRBJ1-1; no definite D call. The sequence came from an adult in good health. In DNA form, the CDR3 reads TGCAGCGTCCTGATAGGGCCGCGGAACACTGAAGCTTTCTTT. Translated: CSVLIGPRNTEAFF.